What follows are 8 T cell receptor beta chains derived from one specimen sequenced in a study of neoadjuvant anti-PD-1 for oral cavity cancer. Measured with immunoSEQ multiplex PCR; TCRdb has only the in-frame clones, and not every one. The repertoire consists of about 15,000 clones, with roughly two fifths occurring once and the leading ten covering 39%. Sample time point: after neoadjuvant nivolumab, at surgical resection. The sequences come from tumor tissue, collected after nivolumab (anti-PD-1) treatment. The origin of the receptors is a person between 35 and 79 years old with oral cavity squamous cell carcinoma.

This clone was recorded only once. This chain joins TRBV11-2 and TRBJ1-4, with a possible D match to TRBD1 (5 bases). This CDR3 has 13 residues. Germline V lookup: CDR1 SGHAT, CDR2 FQNNGV. The V gene lost 5 bases and the J gene lost 8 bases, with 12 bases spanning the gap. The CDR3 DNA reads as TGTGCCAGCAGCGGGGGGAGGTGGGAAAAACTGTTTTTT. It encodes CASSGGRWEKLFF.

V and J are TRBV14 and TRBJ1-1; D is undetermined. CDR1 is SGHDN and CDR2 is FVKESK in the germline V gene. V was pared by 3 bases and J by 5 bases, with 10 bases between. The CDR3 runs 13 residues. The DNA for the CDR3 is TGTGCCAGCAGCCAGACACCGGGAACTGAAGCTTTCTTT. Its translation: CASSQTPGTEAFF.

This clone was recorded a few times. V usage is TRBV19 and J usage is TRBJ1-2; 9 bases match TRBD1. Germline-derived CDR1 and CDR2 are LNHDA and SQIVND (reference sequence). The J segment lost 3 bases and the V segment lost 7 bases, leaving 12 bases of the junction unmatched. The CDR3 contains 16 residues. CDR3 residues: CASTKKPGQGYYGYTF. As DNA, the CDR3 is TGTGCCAGTACCAAAAAACCGGGACAGGGTTACTATGGCTACACCTTC.

The chain carries TRBV23-1 and TRBJ2-7; D uncertain. TRBV23-1 carries the ORF label, with uncertain function. V was clipped by 2 bases and J by 4 bases, with 12 bases between them. CDR3 size: 14 residues. CDR3 residues: CASSQTFDEYEQYF. In nucleotides, the CDR3 is TGCGCCAGCAGTCAAACTTTCGATGAATACGAGCAGTACTTC.

The chain recombines TRBV6-1 with TRBJ2-7, with D possibly being TRBD1 (6 bases). The germline V gene encodes CDR1 MNHNS and CDR2 SASEGT. The CDR3 extends over 15 amino acids. Trimming pared 3 bases from V and 7 bases from J, leaving 19 bases between. CDR3 in DNA: TGTGCCAGCAGTGACTCTTACAGGGAAGTAGGAGAGCAGTACTTC. Its protein is CASSDSYREVGEQYF.

This clone is a singleton in its sample. This chain links TRBV11-2 with TRBJ2-7; tentatively, D is TRBD1 or TRBD2 (5 bases each). In germline, CDR1 is SGHAT, CDR2 FQNNGV. V lost 5 bases and J 0 bases, leaving 11 bases between the germline ends. The CDR3 extends over 14 amino acids. CDR3: CASSQWGSSYEQYF. The DNA for the CDR3 is TGTGCCAGCAGCCAGTGGGGGAGCTCCTACGAGCAGTACTTC.

This clone has a handful of counts. The J gene is TRBJ1-1, the V gene TRBV5-8, with D unresolved. CDR1 and CDR2 from the germline V gene are SGHTS and YDEGEE. CDR3 size: 14 residues. V lost 1 base and J 7 bases, leaving 14 bases between the germline ends. This chain's CDR3 is CASSLSREGDEAFF. CDR3 in DNA: TGTGCCAGCAGCTTGAGTAGGGAAGGAGATGAAGCTTTCTTT.

The chain employs TRBV7-2 and TRBJ1-3, with no clear D. The germline V gene encodes CDR1 SGHTA and CDR2 FQGNSA. The germline V and J ends were trimmed by 2 bases and 1 base, with 9 bases remaining between them. The CDR3 extends over 15 amino acids. CDR3 residues: CASSLSTGSGNTIYF. CDR3 DNA: TGTGCCAGCAGCTTAAGCACGGGATCTGGAAACACCATATATTTT.